This T cell receptor beta chain was profiled in a study of T cell changes during pregnancy in multiple sclerosis. Produced via immunoSEQ multiplex PCR; TCRdb's table is partial and in-frame only. The sample contains over 90,000 clones, about nine tenths of which appear only once. Trimming took 5 bases from V and 6 from J, leaving 20 bases between them. From germline, CDR1 is GTSNPN and CDR2 SVGIG (reference sequence). The length of the CDR3 is 14 residues. The chain uses TRBV30 and TRBJ2-7; the D gene is possibly TRBD1 (6 bases). The TCR sequence derives from a female donor in good health, enrolled as a control in a pregnancy study. The specimen comprised peripheral blood, sampled in the second trimester of pregnancy. The CDR3 sequence is CAWGPLTGTGEQYF. The CDR3 DNA is TGTGCCTGGGGTCCCCTAACAGGGACGGGCGAGCAGTACTTC.